A single sample is the source of the 20 T cell receptor beta chains below, sequenced in a study of T-cell reconstitution after alpha-beta-depleted transplantation in children. Using unique molecular identifiers, the investigators prepared the TCRbeta library. Using its own MiXCR run on the PCR reads, TCRdb lists one record per CDR3 protein. This sample has about 980,000 distinct CDR3 sequences, with roughly 29% found just once. The input for sequencing was PBMCs, mostly from graft donor cells, taken 360 days after TCRalphabeta/CD19-depleted stem cell transplant. These receptor sequences come from a boy under two years old who had a stem cell transplant for SCID, so the T cells may come from the graft donor.

In this sample, this clonotype turned up a few times. This chain connects TRBV6-5 to TRBJ2-1; 10 bases align to TRBD1. CDR1 and CDR2 (germline): MNHEY, SVGAGI. The J segment lost 7 bases and the V segment lost 0 bases, leaving 12 bases of the junction unmatched. This CDR3 comprises 18 residues. Written as DNA, the CDR3 is TGTGCCAGCAGTTACTCCAGATTGCCGGGACAGGGGAGGAATGAGCAGTTCTTC. Protein: CASSYSRLPGQGRNEQFF.

This clonotype came up a few times. The chain couples TRBV20-1 to TRBJ2-1; 11 bases align to TRBD2. This CDR3 contains 16 residues. The junction had 12 bases not matched to a gene; V was cut back by 3 bases and J by 8 bases. Per the germline V gene, CDR1 is DFQATT and CDR2 is SNEGSKA (reference sequence). CDR3 residues: CSARPLLAGGPHEQFF. CDR3 nucleotide sequence: TGCAGTGCTAGGCCCCTCCTAGCGGGGGGACCGCATGAGCAGTTCTTC.

This clonotype was found a few times. The rearrangement links TRBV2 to TRBJ2-1; TRBD2 agrees at 9 bases. The ends lost 0 bases at V and 5 bases at J; junction bases unmatched: 5. This CDR3 comprises 16 residues. In germline, CDR1 is SNHLY, CDR2 FYNNEI. CDR3 in DNA: TGTGCCAGCAGTGAAGCAGCGGGGGGATGGAACAATGAGCAGTTCTTC. Encoded protein: CASSEAAGGWNNEQFF.

The rearrangement joins TRBV3-1 to TRBJ2-5; 8 bases line up with TRBD1. Germline V gene sequence: CDR1 LGHDT, CDR2 YNNKEL (reference sequence). This CDR3 comprises 15 residues. The trim removed 0 bases at V and 5 bases at J, leaving 5 bases unmatched. The CDR3 protein is CASSQDGQGWETQYF. CDR3 nucleotides: TGTGCCAGCAGCCAAGACGGACAGGGCTGGGAGACCCAGTACTTC.

This clonotype has ten or more counts. The chain joins TRBV12-3 or TRBV12-4 to TRBJ2-1, with 9 bases that match TRBD2. CDR3 length: 16 amino acids. The ends lost 6 bases at V and 1 base at J; junction bases unmatched: 7. CDR3: CASRPLAGSSYNEQFF. CDR3 in DNA: TGTGCCAGCAGACCGCTAGCGGGGTCTTCCTACAATGAGCAGTTCTTC.

This clonotype showed up just a few times. The V call is TRBV3-1, the J call TRBJ2-1; D call uncertain. Germline values: CDR1 LGHDT, CDR2 YNNKEL (reference sequence). V was pared by 4 bases and J by 15 bases, with 19 bases between. CDR3 length equals 13 residues. The CDR3 DNA sequence: TGTGCCAGCAGCCGACTCCCCAGCCGTCATCCGTTCTTC. Its protein product is CASSRLPSRHPFF.

The sample holds a few counts of this clonotype. The chain joins TRBV27 to TRBJ2-1; D not resolved. The germline V gene encodes CDR1 MNHEY and CDR2 SMNVEV (reference sequence). The V end was cut by 1 base, the J end by 8 bases, with 12 bases between. This CDR3 is built from 14 residues. CDR3 DNA sequence: TGTGCCAGCAGTTTATGGAACAGAAAGGATGAGCAGTTCTTC. Protein sequence: CASSLWNRKDEQFF.

The rearrangement links TRBV11-2 to TRBJ2-1; no definite D call. The CDR3 runs to 14 residues. V lost 1 base, J lost 6 bases, and 10 bases lay in between. Germline V gives CDR1 SGHAT, CDR2 FQNNGV. The CDR3 here is CASSLVRIPNEQFF. The CDR3 DNA reads as TGTGCCAGCAGCTTAGTCCGGATTCCCAATGAGCAGTTCTTC.

V is TRBV12-3 or TRBV12-4 and J is TRBJ1-1, with no clear D. The CDR3 is made up of 15 amino acids. The V and J ends lost 1 base and 1 base respectively, with 10 bases between them. The DNA for the CDR3 is TGTGCCAGCAGTTTAGAGAGAATGGGGAACACTGAAGCTTTCTTT. Its protein is CASSLERMGNTEAFF.

In regard to this clonotype: A junction boundary mismatches the germline segment, possibly from a read error. This chain uses TRBV12-3 or TRBV12-4 with TRBJ1-5; 9 bases map to TRBD1. The CDR3 loop spans 15 amino acids. The CDR3 DNA follows: TGTGCCAGCAGCTGGGACAGGGAGATGGGGCAGCCCCGGCATTTT. Residues: CASSWDREMGQPRHF.

This clonotype was seen only a few times. The chain joins TRBV5-1 to TRBJ2-7; TRBD1 matches at 8 bases. The germline CDR1 and CDR2 sequences are SGHRS and YFSETQ. The CDR3 covers 15 residues. V trimming: 2 bases; J trimming: 2 bases; junction bases outside the gene matches: 6. CDR3 sequence (DNA): TGCGCCAGCAGCTTTATAGGACAGGGCCCCTACGAGCAGTACTTC. Translating it yields CASSFIGQGPYEQYF.

The rearrangement links TRBV12-3 or TRBV12-4 to TRBJ1-4, with unresolved D. The germline V and J ends were trimmed by 1 base and 0 bases, with 6 bases remaining between them. This CDR3 comprises 15 residues. CDR3 sequence: CASSLGLSTNEKLFF. The CDR3 nucleotides read TGTGCCAGCAGTTTAGGACTTTCAACTAATGAAAAACTGTTTTTT.

The CDR3 DNA reads TGTGCCAGCAGCCCCACCGACTTCCTCGGCGGCACCGGGGAGCTGTTTTTT. Amino acids: CASSPTDFLGGTGELFF. The V call is TRBV7-6, the J call TRBJ2-2; no clear D. The germline gives CDR1 SGHVS, CDR2 FNYEAQ. V lost 5 bases and J lost 4, with 20 bases in between. The CDR3 covers 17 residues.

V is TRBV7-9 and J is TRBJ1-1; D is unclear. The CDR3 length is 13 residues. Germline-derived CDR1 and CDR2 are SEHNR and FQNEAQ (reference sequence). The V end was cut by 3 bases, the J end by 10 bases, with 15 bases between. CDR3 nucleotide sequence: TGTGCCAGCAGCTTTAGGGAAACCCGGGGAGCTTTCTTT. This sequence encodes CASSFRETRGAFF.

This clonotype was observed a handful of times. J is TRBJ1-2 and V is TRBV5-1; the D is unclear. This CDR3 is 14 amino acids long. Germline CDR1 reads SGHRS; CDR2 reads YFSETQ. Between the trimmed V and J ends, which lost 3 bases and 4 bases, there was a span of 13 bases. CDR3 bases: TGCGCCAGCAGCTACCAGGCAACCTCCTATGGCTACACCTTC. Translation gives CASSYQATSYGYTF.

This clonotype was recorded at least ten times. The J gene is TRBJ2-2, the V gene TRBV5-1, with D uncertain. The ends were cut back, 1 base at V and 1 base at J, with 11 bases in the middle. Per germline, CDR1 SGHRS and CDR2 YFSETQ. This CDR3 comprises 16 residues. The CDR3 nucleotides read TGCGCCAGCAGCTTGCATGGGTCGGAGAACACCGGGGAGCTGTTTTTT. It translates to CASSLHGSENTGELFF.

V gene TRBV30 combines with J gene TRBJ1-4; no firm D call. The CDR3 spans 14 residues. V was trimmed by 0 bases and J by 10 bases, leaving 15 bases between them. The germline gives CDR1 GTSNPN, CDR2 SVGIG (reference sequence). CDR3 protein: CAWSVVDISGKLFF. The CDR3 nucleotides read TGTGCCTGGAGTGTTGTAGACATATCGGGAAAACTGTTTTTT.

The chain is built from TRBV5-1 and TRBJ1-1; perhaps TRBD1 as D (5 bases). Trimming left V 1 base short and J 6 bases short, with 13 bases between. CDR1 SGHRS and CDR2 YFSETQ come from the germline V gene. This CDR3 is built from 14 residues. The CDR3 DNA is TGCGCCAGCAGCTTGACAGGTCGGGCGTCTGAAGCTTTCTTT. As protein: CASSLTGRASEAFF.

This clonotype was seen more than once but under ten times. The gene calls are TRBV10-2 and TRBJ2-7; D is unclear. V gave up 0 bases and J gave up 6 bases, with 3 bases separating them. Per the germline V gene, CDR1 is WSHSY and CDR2 is SAAADI. The CDR3 is 11 amino acids. The CDR3 loop reads CASSESREQYF. The CDR3 DNA is TGCGCCAGCAGTGAGTCGCGCGAGCAGTACTTC.

DNA of the CDR3: TGTGCCAGCAGCGCCAGTACGGTTGAGCAGTACTTC. This encodes CASSASTVEQYF. The chain is built from TRBV12-3 or TRBV12-4 and TRBJ2-7; D is unresolved. CDR3 length: 12 amino acids. Trimming pared 6 bases from V and 7 bases from J, leaving 13 bases between.